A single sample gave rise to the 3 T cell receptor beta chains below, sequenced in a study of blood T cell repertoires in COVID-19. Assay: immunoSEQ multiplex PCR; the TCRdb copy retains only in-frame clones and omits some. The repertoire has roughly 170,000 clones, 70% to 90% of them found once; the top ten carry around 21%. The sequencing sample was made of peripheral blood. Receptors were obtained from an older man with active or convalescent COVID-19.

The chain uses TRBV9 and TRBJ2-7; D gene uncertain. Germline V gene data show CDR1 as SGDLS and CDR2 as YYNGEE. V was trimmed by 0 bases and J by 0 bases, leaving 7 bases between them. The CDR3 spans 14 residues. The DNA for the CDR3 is TGTGCCAGCAGCGTAGAACAGAGCTCCTACGAGCAGTACTTC. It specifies CASSVEQSSYEQYF.

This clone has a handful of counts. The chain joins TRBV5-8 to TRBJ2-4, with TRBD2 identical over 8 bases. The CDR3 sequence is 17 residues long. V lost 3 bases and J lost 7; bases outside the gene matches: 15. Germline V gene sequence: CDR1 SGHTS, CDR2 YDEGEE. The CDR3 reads CASSSFGGVRDGNIQYF. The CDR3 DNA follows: TGTGCCAGCAGCTCGTTCGGGGGGGTGCGGGATGGGAACATTCAGTACTTC.

The CDR3 sequence is CASSRKGQMNTEAFF. CDR3 in DNA: TGCGCCAGCAGTCGGAAAGGACAGATGAACACTGAAGCTTTCTTT. The chain links TRBV4-3 to TRBJ1-1, with D possibly TRBD1 on 6 matching bases. Per germline, CDR1 LGHNA and CDR2 YSLEER. V lost 6 bases and J lost 0, with 14 bases in between. This CDR3 has 15 residues.